This T cell receptor beta chain was captured in a study of graft-versus-host responses after intestinal transplantation. Study observations and caveats: Recipient marrow showed GvH clones, some seen first in ileum or blood. Early declines in HvG clones that occurred post-transplant were associated with peak circulating GvH clone levels. Allograft graft-versus-host to host-versus-graft clonal ratios ran high in patients with graft-donor T cell macrochimerism.

Measured with immunoSEQ multiplex PCR; TCRdb has only the in-frame clones, and not every one. The table shows about 26,000 clones, with around 80% occurring only once. Concerning this clone itself: Its matching antigen is unknown.

The CDR3 is 16 amino acids. Germline loops: CDR1 SGDLS, CDR2 YYNGEE. Trimming at V came to 0 bases and at J to 9 bases, leaving 10 bases not matched to a gene. The source material was unstimulated CD4+ T cells sorted from spleen or lymph node cells, sampled before intestinal transplant. The origin of this receptor is a human donor who received an intestinal transplant. The genes are TRBV9 and TRBJ2-1; TRBD2 agrees at 9 bases. CDR3: CASSVDISGRGSEQFF. CDR3 nucleotides: TGTGCCAGCAGCGTAGATATTAGCGGGAGAGGTAGTGAGCAGTTCTTC.